Presented here are 30 T cell receptor beta chains from one specimen sequenced in a study of OX40 agonist ivuxolimab in advanced cancers. TCRdb keeps only in-frame clones here, not all; method: immunoSEQ multiplex PCR. Of some 45,000 clones in the sample, about 85% were seen once. Sequencing was performed on CD4+ or CD8+ T cells sorted from blood, taken in a trial of the OX40 agonist ivuxolimab. These TCRs come from an adult with an advanced solid tumor such as melanoma, head and neck, liver or kidney cancer.

The chain recombines TRBV4-3 with TRBJ1-1; D is unresolved. The CDR3 spans 16 residues. The V end was cut by 0 bases, the J end by 4 bases, with 15 bases between. The germline V gene has CDR1 LGHNA and CDR2 YSLEER. The CDR3 here is CASSQEIVRASTEAFF. CDR3 DNA sequence: TGCGCCAGCAGCCAAGAGATAGTCCGGGCCAGCACTGAAGCTTTCTTT.

The rearrangement links TRBV29-1 to TRBJ1-2; D is perhaps TRBD1 (6 bases). V was trimmed by 2 bases and J by 4 bases, leaving 14 bases between them. CDR1 and CDR2 (germline): SQVTM, ANQGSEA. The CDR3 spans 14 residues. The CDR3 here is CSVEPAGEGYGYTF. Written as DNA, the CDR3 is TGCAGCGTTGAACCCGCAGGGGAAGGCTATGGCTACACCTTC.

The chain has TRBV9 and TRBJ2-3; D is ambiguous. The germline gives CDR1 SGDLS, CDR2 YYNGEE. The CDR3 contains 15 residues. Trimming left V 4 bases short and J 1 base short, with 13 bases between. The CDR3 loop is CASSPSITRTDTQYF. CDR3 DNA sequence: TGTGCCAGCAGCCCGTCAATCACTCGCACAGATACGCAGTATTTT.

There are a few counts of this clone. This chain uses TRBV6-6 with TRBJ1-6; 9 bases are a match to TRBD1. Germline V gene lookup returns CDR1 MNHNY and CDR2 SVGAGI (reference sequence). The CDR3 length is 16 residues. V was pared by 2 bases and J by 15 bases, with 14 bases of the junction left unmatched. The chain's CDR3 is CASSYPGTGKSYLLHF. Here the CDR3 DNA reads TGTGCCAGCAGTTACCCCGGGACAGGGAAGAGTTACCTCCTCCACTTT.

The J gene is TRBJ2-3, the V gene TRBV7-9; D unclear. CDR3 length: 15 residues. CDR1 is SEHNR and CDR2 is FQNEAQ in the germline V gene (reference sequence). The V gene lost 1 base and the J gene lost 0 bases, with 8 bases spanning the gap. CDR3 in DNA: TGTGCCAGCAGCTTAGGACCATTCAGCACAGATACGCAGTATTTT. This sequence encodes CASSLGPFSTDTQYF.

This clone has a handful of counts. This chain uses TRBV5-1 with TRBJ2-6, with D possibly TRBD2 on 6 matching bases. This CDR3 region has 16 residues. V dropped 0 bases and J dropped 0 bases, with 7 bases sitting between them. Germline CDR1 and CDR2: SGHRS and YFSETQ. DNA of the CDR3: TGCGCCAGCAGCTTGGGGGGACTCTCTGGGGCCAACGTCCTGACTTTC. It is translated as CASSLGGLSGANVLTF.

The V and J genes are TRBV2 and TRBJ1-5, with D hard to call. The CDR3 contains 9 residues. Trimming took 8 bases from V and 10 from J, leaving 6 bases between them. Germline V CDR1 and CDR2: SNHLY, FYNNEI. The CDR3 protein is CASGNPQHF. CDR3 bases: TGTGCCAGCGGCAACCCCCAGCATTTT.

The chain has TRBV27 and TRBJ2-1; D tentatively fits TRBD1 or TRBD2 (6 bases each). This CDR3 comprises 14 residues. V lost 3 bases to trimming and J lost 6 bases, with 12 bases between them. Germline assignment: CDR1 MNHEY and CDR2 SMNVEV (reference sequence). The CDR3 DNA follows: TGTGCCAGCAGTTTTAATGGAGGGGGCAATGAGCAGTTCTTC. Its translation: CASSFNGGGNEQFF.

V and J are TRBV5-1 and TRBJ1-5, with a tentative D call TRBD1 (5 bases). The CDR3 consists of 15 residues. From germline, CDR1 is SGHRS and CDR2 YFSETQ. The germline V and J ends were trimmed by 4 bases and 2 bases, with 13 bases remaining between them. The DNA of the CDR3 is TGCGCCAGCAGCCGGGACGCGGGCCGCAATCAGCCCCAGCATTTT. Its protein product is CASSRDAGRNQPQHF. Full variable domain (missing parts from reference TRBV5-1 and TRBJ1-5): KAGVTQTPRYLIKTRGQQVTLSCSPISGHRSVSWYQQTPGQGLQFLFEYFSETQRNKGNFPGRFSGRQFSNSRSEMNVSTLELGDSALYLCASSRDAGRNQPQHFGDGTRLSIL.

The chain couples TRBV5-4 to TRBJ1-1, with a possible D match to TRBD1 (6 bases). This CDR3 has 14 residues. CDR1 SGHNT and CDR2 YYREEE come from the germline V gene (reference sequence). Trimming left V 9 bases short and J 3 bases short, with 18 bases between. The CDR3 reads CATLVRGRDTEAFF. The CDR3 region has the DNA TGTGCCACCCTCGTCAGGGGCCGGGACACTGAAGCTTTCTTT.

This clone was observed a few times. The chain is built from TRBV29-1 and TRBJ1-5; possibly TRBD1 for D (5 bases). V was trimmed by 5 bases and J by 1 base, leaving 15 bases between them. In germline, CDR1 is SQVTM, CDR2 ANQGSEA. This CDR3 is built from 15 residues. Written as DNA, the CDR3 is TGCAGCGTTTCCCGGGACGGGGGAAGCAATCAGCCCCAGCATTTT. Residues: CSVSRDGGSNQPQHF.

As to this clone: The junction departs from germline at one end; a sequencing error may be responsible. The identical CDR3 is also encoded by other nucleotide sequences in the sample. J is TRBJ2-3 and V is TRBV7-7, with 7 nucleotides matching TRBD1. Germline assignment: CDR1 SSHAT and CDR2 FNYEAQ (reference sequence). CDR3 size: 14 residues. CDR3 in amino acids: CASSLGTGTDTQYF. In DNA, the CDR3 is TGTGCTAGCAGCTTAGGGACAGGCACAGATACGCAGTATTTT.

The CDR3 sequence is CASSPTGNSPLHF. For the CDR3, the DNA is TGTGCCAGCAGTCCCACGGGGAATTCACCCCTCCACTTT. The J gene is TRBJ1-6, the V gene TRBV6-6; D is unresolved. The CDR3 runs to 13 residues. V was clipped by 5 bases and J by 7 bases, with 9 bases between them. Germline V gives CDR1 MNHNY, CDR2 SVGAGI (reference sequence).

The chain is built from TRBV18 and TRBJ2-3, with TRBD2 matching 10 bases. The CDR3 has 15 amino acids. The V and J ends lost 4 bases and 6 bases, in that order; junction bases with no gene match: 7. The germline gives CDR1 KGHSH, CDR2 LQKENI. The CDR3 loop reads CASSLTSGLVDTQYF. CDR3 bases: TGTGCCAGCTCACTGACTAGCGGGTTAGTGGATACGCAGTATTTT.

This chain connects TRBV11-3 to TRBJ1-4; the D is unclear. The ends were cut back, 0 bases at V and 3 bases at J, with 8 bases in the middle. CDR3 length: 15 amino acids. The V gene's germline CDR1 is SGHNT and CDR2 YENEEA. Here the CDR3 reads CASSLDGVSNEKLFF. DNA of the CDR3: TGTGCCAGCAGCTTAGATGGGGTATCTAATGAAAAACTGTTTTTT.

The chain carries TRBV5-4 and TRBJ1-5; weak D call: TRBD1 (5 bases). Looked up from germline, CDR1 is SGHNT and CDR2 is YYREEE (reference sequence). The CDR3 spans 19 residues. The V gene lost 4 bases and the J gene lost 2 bases, with 25 bases spanning the gap. The CDR3 DNA reads as TGTGCCAGCAGCCAAGAAAGTACAGGTACGGTCGGCGGCAATCAGCCCCAGCATTTT. Its protein product is CASSQESTGTVGGNQPQHF.

In nucleotides, the CDR3 is TGTGCCACCTCTCCCTCGGGACAGGGGGCGAGAGGCTACACCTTC. Protein sequence: CATSPSGQGARGYTF. The genes are TRBV19 and TRBJ1-2, with TRBD1 matching 12 bases. This CDR3 comprises 15 residues. V shed 10 bases, J shed 8 bases, and the junction held 14 bases outside the gene matches. Germline CDR1 is LNHDA and CDR2 is SQIVND (reference sequence).

This chain connects TRBV29-1 to TRBJ2-2; tentatively, D is TRBD1 (5 bases). The germline CDR1 and CDR2 sequences are SQVTM and ANQGSEA. This CDR3 has 12 residues. Deletions cut 4 bases from V and 6 bases from J, with 9 bases between. The CDR3 region is CSVAGQPGELFF. In DNA form, the CDR3 reads TGCAGCGTTGCAGGGCAGCCCGGGGAGCTGTTTTTT.

The V gene is TRBV11-3, the J gene TRBJ2-1, with 12 bases aligning to TRBD2. The CDR3 is 16 amino acids. V shed 5 bases, J shed 8 bases, and the junction held 10 bases outside the gene matches. In germline, CDR1 is SGHNT, CDR2 YENEEA. The CDR3 region has the DNA TGTGCCAGCAGCCCGACTAGCGGGAGTTCTAGGGATGAGCAGTTCTTC. It encodes CASSPTSGSSRDEQFF.

V and J are TRBV9 and TRBJ1-3; perhaps TRBD1 as D (6 bases). The V end lost 2 bases, the J end lost 0 bases, and 12 bases lay between the germline ends. Germline-derived CDR1 and CDR2 are SGDLS and YYNGEE. This CDR3 region has 16 residues. The CDR3 bases are TGTGCCAGCAGCGTGGGGGCCTCCTCCTCTGGAAACACCATATATTTT. Translated, it gives CASSVGASSSGNTIYF.

As concerns this clone: The identical CDR3 is also encoded by other nucleotide sequences in the sample. The chain employs TRBV11-1 and TRBJ2-2, with TRBD1 matching 10 bases. V shed 5 bases, J shed 0 bases, and the junction held 3 bases outside the gene matches. Germline assignment: CDR1 SGHAT and CDR2 FQDESV (reference sequence). The CDR3 is 16 amino acids. Here the CDR3 DNA reads TGTGCCAGCAGCCCCGGACAGGGGGCGAACACCGGGGAGCTGTTTTTT. It is translated as CASSPGQGANTGELFF.

This chain links TRBV19 with TRBJ2-2; unclear D gene. Trimming removed 1 base from V and 0 bases from J, with 6 bases in between. CDR1 and CDR2 from the germline V gene are LNHDA and SQIVND (reference sequence). This CDR3 spans 15 amino acids. The CDR3 sequence is CASSIVGPNTGELFF. The CDR3 DNA reads TGTGCCAGTAGTATAGTAGGCCCGAACACCGGGGAGCTGTTTTTT.

This clone was seen a single time. The chain joins TRBV6-1 to TRBJ1-4, with D maybe TRBD1 (5 bases). The V end lost 8 bases, the J end lost 7 bases, and 17 bases lay between the germline ends. Germline values: CDR1 MNHNS, CDR2 SASEGT. The CDR3 is 14 amino acids. CDR3 bases: TGTGCCAGCCCGGAGAGTCAGGGAAGTGAAAAACTGTTTTTT. As protein: CASPESQGSEKLFF.

The chain carries TRBV19 and TRBJ2-7; D is uncertain. V was shortened by 2 bases and J by 2 bases, with 7 bases between the two germline ends. The CDR3 covers 13 residues. Germline lookup yields CDR1 LNHDA and CDR2 SQIVND (reference sequence). DNA of the CDR3: TGTGCCAGTAGTATAACGGAGACCTACGAGCAGTACTTC. Its translation: CASSITETYEQYF. Full variable domain (missing parts from reference TRBV19 and TRBJ2-7): DGGITQSPKYLFRKEGQNVTLSCEQNLNHDAMYWYRQDPGQGLRLIYYSQIVNDFQKGDIAEGYSVSREKKESFPLTVTSAQKNPTAFYLCASSITETYEQYFGPGTRLTVT.

This clone has just one count. V and J are TRBV4-1 and TRBJ1-1, with D perhaps matching TRBD1 (5 bases). Trimming cost V 2 bases and J 11 bases, with 15 bases left between them. The CDR3 has 13 residues. Germline CDR1 MGHRA, CDR2 YSYEKL. The CDR3 here is CASSQKGLRGAFF. The CDR3, as DNA: TGCGCCAGCAGCCAAAAGGGCTTAAGGGGCGCTTTCTTT.

The chain links TRBV2 to TRBJ1-1; no clear D. Trimming shortened V by 6 bases and J by 4 bases, and 15 bases separated the two germline ends. Germline CDR1 and CDR2: SNHLY and FYNNEI. The length of the CDR3 is 14 residues. Written as DNA, the CDR3 is TGTGCCAGCAGGATCCTTTTGGAAGGCACTGAAGCTTTCTTT. This gives the protein CASRILLEGTEAFF.

V gene TRBV19 combines with J gene TRBJ2-3, with D possibly being TRBD2 (5 bases). Trimming took off 10 bases at V and 1 base at J, with 24 bases between the two ends. Germline V gives CDR1 LNHDA, CDR2 SQIVND (reference sequence). The CDR3 runs 17 residues. CDR3 protein: CATKGTGFVSGTDTQYF. DNA for the CDR3: TGTGCCACCAAAGGCACGGGATTCGTCTCTGGCACAGATACGCAGTATTTT.

The genes are TRBV18 and TRBJ2-1; D might be TRBD2 (6 bases). From germline, CDR1 is KGHSH and CDR2 LQKENI. Trimming stripped 4 bases from V and 7 bases from J, with 14 bases between. CDR3 length: 14 amino acids. The chain's CDR3 is CASSHGGTGNEQFF. CDR3 coding DNA: TGTGCCAGCTCACATGGAGGGACGGGGAATGAGCAGTTCTTC.

The V and J genes are TRBV30 and TRBJ2-1; TRBD2 matches at 10 bases. CDR1 is GTSNPN, CDR2 SVGIG, per germline (reference sequence). CDR3 length equals 15 residues. V lost 2 bases, J lost 3 bases, and 4 bases stayed unmatched. This CDR3 reads CAWSKLAGNYNEQFF. In DNA form, the CDR3 reads TGTGCCTGGAGTAAACTAGCGGGAAACTACAATGAGCAGTTCTTC.

The chain is built from TRBV12-2 and TRBJ1-4. TRBV12-2 is a documented pseudogene. The CDR3 length is 17 residues. In DNA form, the CDR3 reads TGTGCAAGTCGCTTAATAGGTAGGGGAGGGGAGAATGAAAAACTGTTTTTT. It encodes CASRLIGRGGENEKLFF.